This is a list of T cell receptor beta chains from one sample in a study of T cells in Graves' hyperthyroidism and ophthalmopathy. TCRdb called the multiplex PCR reads again in MiXCR, with one record for every CDR3 protein. The sample lists 200,000 to 250,000 distinct CDR3 sequences; over 15% were seen once. Material: blood. The receptors were gathered from a woman younger than 35 with Graves' ophthalmopathy. The CDR3 runs from the conserved cysteine through the conserved F or W. Each record gives: clone size, D gene, J gene, V gene, CDR3 DNA, CDR3 protein. The D gene is left open where the match is weak. Clone sizes are given selectively: once, few, many, or a class where the clone is expanded.

many TRBD1 TRBJ1-1 TRBV11-2 TGTGCCAGCAGCCCCGGGACAGGGGGCCGGACTGAAGCTTTCTTT CASSPGTGGRTEAFF
NA NA TRBJ2-5 TRBV29-1 TGCAGCGTTGAAGATTTTTCGGACGGCAAGAGGTACTTC CSVEDFSDGKRYF
many NA TRBJ2-1 TRBV24-1 TGTGCCACCAGTGATTTAGCGACAGCGCCTAGCGAGAGGCAGTTCTTC CATSDLATAPSERQFF
many TRBD1 TRBJ1-5 TRBV6-1 TGTGCCAGCAGCGGGACAGGATATCAGCCCCAGCATTTT CASSGTGYQPQHF
many TRBD2 TRBJ2-1 TRBV2 TGTGCCACTACGGAGCGGGGAGGCTACAATGAGCAGTTCTTC CATTERGGYNEQFF
many NA TRBJ2-7 TRBV28 TGTGCCAGCAGTTTACACCATAGCTCCTACGAGCAGTACTTC CASSLHHSSYEQYF
many TRBD2 TRBJ2-7 TRBV4-1 TGCGCCAGCAGCCAAGTTAGCGGGAGCTCCTACGAGCAGTACTTC CASSQVSGSSYEQYF
many NA TRBJ1-2 TRBV28 TGTGCCAGCAGTCCCCCTGGCCGGACAGCTAACTATGGCTACACCTTC CASSPPGRTANYGYTF
many NA TRBJ2-3 TRBV7-6 TGTGCCAGCAGCCCCGGGGGCCGCACAGATACGCAGTATTTT CASSPGGRTDTQYF
many NA TRBJ2-2 TRBV7-9 TGTGCCAGCACCAGCCCCGGCAGGGGTGGCACCGGGGAGCTGTTTTTT CASTSPGRGGTGELFF
many TRBD2 TRBJ2-3 TRBV7-3 TGTGCCAGCAGCCCACTACCGGCTACTAGCGGGAGTTACACAGATACGCAGTATTTT CASSPLPATSGSYTDTQYF
many TRBD2 TRBJ2-3 TRBV29-1 TGCAGCGTAAAAGCGGGGGGCCCGGGAGATACGCAGTATTTT CSVKAGGPGDTQYF
NA NA TRBJ1-5 TRBV2 TGTGCCAGCAGTGATGGAGGGGACCCCCAGCATTTT CASSDGGDPQHF
many NA TRBJ2-7 TRBV27 TGTGCCAGCAGTTTATATCCCAGCTACGAGCAGTACTTC CASSLYPSYEQYF
many NA TRBJ1-5 TRBV28 TGTGCCAGCAGTTTAAGGGGGGCAAATCAGCCCCAGCATTTT CASSLRGANQPQHF
many TRBD1 TRBJ1-1 TRBV6-5 TGTGCCAGCAGTTACGGGACAGGGGCTCTAAACAATGAAGCTTTCTTT CASSYGTGALNNEAFF
NA NA TRBJ2-2 TRBV3-1 TGTGCCAGCAGCCAAGGCGTCCAGGGTAACACCGGGGAGCTGTTTTTT CASSQGVQGNTGELFF
many NA TRBJ1-2 TRBV6-6 TGTGCCAGCAGTTACTCATACAGGTCGAACTATGGCTACACCTTC CASSYSYRSNYGYTF
many NA TRBJ1-2 TRBV3-1 TGTGCCAGCAGCCTAACAAATAACCCGGGACAAGGCTACACCTTC CASSLTNNPGQGYTF
NA NA TRBJ2-5 TRBV6-1 TGTGCCAGCTCTAATCACGCACAGGAGGGGGAGACCCAGTACTTC CASSNHAQEGETQYF
many TRBD2 TRBJ2-1 TRBV5-6 TGTGCCAGCAGCTTCGGCGGGCGGGGGTACAATGAGCAGTTCTTC CASSFGGRGYNEQFF
few TRBD1 TRBJ2-5 TRBV4-2 TGTGCCAGCAGCCAAGACACAGGGGGCTTTGGGGAAGAGACCCAGTACTTC CASSQDTGGFGEETQYF
many NA TRBJ1-2 TRBV7-9 TGTGCCAGCAGCTTAGCCCCGGATAACTATGGCTACACCTTC CASSLAPDNYGYTF
many NA TRBJ2-1 TRBV28 TGTGCCAGCAGCGGTAGGGCCTACAATGAGCAGTTCTTC CASSGRAYNEQFF
many NA TRBJ2-7 TRBV11-2 TGTGCCAGCAGCTTAGATCCAGCGGAATACTACGAGCAGTACTTC CASSLDPAEYYEQYF
NA TRBD2 TRBJ2-2 TRBV10-1 TGCGCCAGCAGTGAGTTTGCGGGAGCCTCCGGGGAGCTGTTTTTT CASSEFAGASGELFF
NA NA TRBJ2-2 TRBV7-3 TGTGCCAGTAAAGACAACACCGGGGAGCTGTTTTTT CASKDNTGELFF
many NA TRBJ2-3 TRBV27 TGTGCCAGCAGTTCCAGACCTAAAGATACGCAGTATTTT CASSSRPKDTQYF
NA TRBD2 TRBJ2-5 TRBV6-1 TGTGCCAGCAGTAGGACTAGCTGGGAGACCCAGTACTTC CASSRTSWETQYF
many NA TRBJ1-1 TRBV5-8 TGTGCCAGCAGCTTGGAGGGGGGGATCACTGAAGCTTTCTTT CASSLEGGITEAFF
many TRBD2 TRBJ2-3 TRBV9 TGTGCCAGCAGCAAACTAGCGGGGCTCACTTCTAGCACAGATACGCAGTATTTT CASSKLAGLTSSTDTQYF
many TRBD2 TRBJ2-3 TRBV12-3/TRBV12-4 TGTGCCAGCACTAGTAGCCTGACTAGCGGGATTCAGTATTTT CASTSSLTSGIQYF
many NA TRBJ2-3 TRBV18 TGTGCCAGCTCACCACCGTCTACGGGAGGCACAGATACGCAGTATTTT CASSPPSTGGTDTQYF
many NA TRBJ1-2 TRBV5-6 TGTGCCAGCAGCGTCGGTTTTGGCTACACCTTC CASSVGFGYTF
many TRBD1 TRBJ2-4 TRBV28 TGTGCCAGCAGTTTCAGGGGGGGACAGGGGGCTCGAGCCAAAAACATTCAGTACTTC CASSFRGGQGARAKNIQYF
many NA TRBJ2-5 TRBV2 TGTGCCAGCAGCCCCCAGTCCTTCGGCGAGACCCAGTACTTC CASSPQSFGETQYF
many NA TRBJ2-3 TRBV20-1 TGCAGTGCTAGAGAGGAGGCTAGCCGGGATGGTGCGCAGTATTTT CSAREEASRDGAQYF
NA TRBD1 TRBJ1-1 TRBV5-8 TGTGCCAGCAGCGTCCGGGACAGGGCCCCCACTGAAGCTTTCTTT CASSVRDRAPTEAFF
many NA TRBJ2-5 TRBV13 TGTGCCAGCAGCTCAACGGGTTTGGTGGTCGAGACCCAGTACTTC CASSSTGLVVETQYF
few TRBD2 TRBJ2-7 TRBV28 TGTGCCAGCAGTTCGTACGGCGGGACTAGCGGGGGGGACGAGCAGTACTTC CASSSYGGTSGGDEQYF
few NA TRBJ1-1 TRBV4-1 TGCGCCAGCAGCCAAGCGGTAGGGCCGGCGCTCACTGAAGCTTTCTTT CASSQAVGPALTEAFF
many NA TRBJ1-2 TRBV28 TGTGCCAGCCTTATAACGGAACCGTATGGCTACACCTTC CASLITEPYGYTF
many NA TRBJ2-7 TRBV7-2 TGTGCCAGCAGCTCCACTGGGACGACATACTACGAGCAGTACTTC CASSSTGTTYYEQYF
NA TRBD1 TRBJ1-2 TRBV19 TGTGCCAGTAGTATGTGGCTGGGACAGAACTATGGCTACACCTTC CASSMWLGQNYGYTF
few NA TRBJ1-3 TRBV5-4 TGTGCCAGCAGCTTGCTCGGGGTGGACACCATATATTTT CASSLLGVDTIYF
few NA TRBJ2-7 TRBV30 TGTGCCTGGAGTGGGGGCTACGAGCAGTACTTC CAWSGGYEQYF
NA TRBD1 TRBJ2-7 TRBV2 TGTGCCAGCAGTCTCACAGGGGGGATGTCCTACGAGCAGTACTTC CASSLTGGMSYEQYF
many NA TRBJ2-7 TRBV6-5 TGTGCCAGCAGTTACTCGGGCGCCCACGGCGAGCAGTACTTC CASSYSGAHGEQYF
NA NA TRBJ1-2 TRBV19 TGTGCCAGACAGTATGGCTACACCTTC CARQYGYTF